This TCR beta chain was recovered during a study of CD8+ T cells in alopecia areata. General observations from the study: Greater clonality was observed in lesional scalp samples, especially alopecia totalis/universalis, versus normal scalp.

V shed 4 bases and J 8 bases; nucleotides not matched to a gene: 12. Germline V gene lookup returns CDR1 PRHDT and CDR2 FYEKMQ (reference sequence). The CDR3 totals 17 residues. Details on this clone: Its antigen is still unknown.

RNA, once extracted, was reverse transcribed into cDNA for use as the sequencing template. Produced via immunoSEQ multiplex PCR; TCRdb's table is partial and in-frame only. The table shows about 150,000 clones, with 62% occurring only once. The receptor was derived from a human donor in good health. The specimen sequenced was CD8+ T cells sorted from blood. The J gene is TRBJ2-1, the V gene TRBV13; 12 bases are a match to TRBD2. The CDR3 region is CASSSFQTSGSLYEQFF. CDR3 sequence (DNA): TGTGCCAGCAGCTCCTTCCAGACTAGCGGGAGTCTATATGAGCAGTTCTTC.